A single sample is the source of the 9 T cell receptor beta chains below, sequenced in a study of cytomegalovirus exposure and HLA in healthy donors. Vbeta (60) and Jbeta (13) primers were used in the PCR. Clones were sequenced by immunoSEQ multiplex PCR, and TCRdb holds only the in-frame ones, with some missing. The sample shows nearly 200,000 clones, about 85% of them seen only once. The sequenced sample consisted of PBMCs. The receptors here all came from a male donor in good health and CMV-seropositive.

The chain employs TRBV4-1 and TRBJ1-2, with D perhaps TRBD1 (5 bases). The CDR3 consists of 14 residues. The germline gives CDR1 MGHRA, CDR2 YSYEKL. The germline V and J ends were trimmed by 1 base and 4 bases, with 10 bases remaining between them. The CDR3: CASSQGDRPYGYTF. CDR3 DNA: TGCGCCAGCAGCCAAGGTGACAGACCCTATGGCTACACCTTC.

The J gene is TRBJ2-5, the V gene TRBV10-3; 14 nucleotides line up with TRBD2. J gave up 2 bases and V 4 bases, and 0 bases lay outside the gene matches. The germline CDR1 and CDR2 sequences are ENHRY and SYGVKD. The CDR3 totals 15 residues. For the CDR3, the DNA is TGTGCCATCAGTGGGACTAGCGGGGGGCAAGAGACCCAGTACTTC. It is translated as CAISGTSGGQETQYF.

In regard to this clone: At one of its ends the junction is not consistent with the germline gene, which may arise from a read error. The rearrangement uses TRBV7-7 and TRBJ2-1; 12 nucleotides align to TRBD2. From germline, CDR1 is SSHAT and CDR2 FNYEAQ (reference sequence). The CDR3 runs 16 residues. The CDR3 sequence is CASSLTRLAGVNEQFF. CDR3 in DNA: TGTGCTAGCAGCTTAACGAGACTAGCGGGAGTTAATGAGCAGTTCTTC.

The chain couples TRBV5-5 to TRBJ1-2, with 10 bases lining up with TRBD1. Trimming took 1 base from V and 4 from J; bases not matched to a gene: 7. Germline CDR1 reads SGHKS; CDR2 reads YYEKEE (reference sequence). This CDR3 comprises 16 residues. CDR3 amino acids: CASSLRPGTGAYGYTF. Here the CDR3 DNA reads TGTGCCAGCAGCTTGCGTCCGGGGACAGGGGCCTATGGCTACACCTTC.

This chain joins TRBV9 and TRBJ1-1, with TRBD1 as a possible D gene (5 bases). The CDR3 has 13 residues. The V gene lost 4 bases and the J gene lost 5 bases, with 12 bases spanning the gap. Germline assignment: CDR1 SGDLS and CDR2 YYNGEE. CDR3 in amino acids: CASSPSGGTEAFF. Written as DNA, the CDR3 is TGTGCCAGCAGCCCTAGTGGGGGGACTGAAGCTTTCTTT.

The count of this clone is one. V is TRBV7-2 and J is TRBJ2-1; 8 nucleotides agree with TRBD2. The CDR3 is 16 residues long. CDR1 is SGHTA and CDR2 is FQGNSA in the germline V gene. The V segment lost 4 bases and the J segment 0 bases; nucleotides outside the gene matches: 5. CDR3 sequence reads: CASSSTSGSSYNEQFF. The CDR3 nucleotides are TGTGCCAGCAGCTCCACTAGCGGAAGCTCCTACAATGAGCAGTTCTTC.

The rearrangement joins TRBV28 to TRBJ2-3, with 9 bases aligning to TRBD2. The CDR3 spans 16 residues. V trimming: 5 bases; J trimming: 6 bases; junction bases outside the gene matches: 12. CDR1 is MDHEN, CDR2 SYDVKM, per germline. The CDR3 region is CASSPPTLAGRDTQYF. CDR3 sequence (DNA): TGTGCCAGCAGTCCCCCTACCCTAGCGGGAAGGGATACGCAGTATTTT. Looking up the rest from reference TRBV28 and TRBJ2-3 gives the full variable domain: DVKVTQSSRYLVKRTGEKVFLECVQDMDHENMFWYRQDPGLGLRLIYFSYDVKMKEKGDIPEGYSVSREKKERFSLILESASTNQTSMYLCASSPPTLAGRDTQYFGPGTRLTVL.

CDR3 protein: CASSPGLAGETQYF. DNA for the CDR3: TGCGCCAGCAGTCCGGGACTAGCGGGGGAGACCCAGTACTTC. This chain links TRBV4-3 with TRBJ2-5, with TRBD2 matching over 13 bases. Germline V lookup: CDR1 LGHNA, CDR2 YSLEER. V trimming: 6 bases; J trimming: 5 bases; junction bases outside the gene matches: 3. The CDR3 totals 14 residues.

J is TRBJ1-1 and V is TRBV5-1, with D maybe TRBD1 (6 bases). This CDR3 is built from 15 residues. Trimming shortened V by 4 bases and J by 1 base, and 14 bases separated the two germline ends. The germline V gene encodes CDR1 SGHRS and CDR2 YFSETQ. Written as DNA, the CDR3 is TGCGCCAGCAGCCCCGATGGACAGCCGAACACTGAAGCTTTCTTT. Protein sequence: CASSPDGQPNTEAFF.